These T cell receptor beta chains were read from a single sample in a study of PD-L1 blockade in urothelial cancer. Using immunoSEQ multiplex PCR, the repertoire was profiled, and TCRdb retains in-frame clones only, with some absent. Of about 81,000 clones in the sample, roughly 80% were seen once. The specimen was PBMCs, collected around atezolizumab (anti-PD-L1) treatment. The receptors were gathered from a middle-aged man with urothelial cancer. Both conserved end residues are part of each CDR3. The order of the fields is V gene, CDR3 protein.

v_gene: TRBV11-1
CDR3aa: CASSLELALVYEQYF

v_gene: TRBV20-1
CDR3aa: CSARDNNEAFF

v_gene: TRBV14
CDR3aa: CASSPLGSPYEQYF

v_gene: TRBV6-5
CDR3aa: CASSYNQGGNYGYTF

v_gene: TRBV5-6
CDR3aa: CASSWTGTEAFF

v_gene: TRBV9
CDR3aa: CASSAGMRNQPQHF

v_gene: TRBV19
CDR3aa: CATGVGRPETQYF

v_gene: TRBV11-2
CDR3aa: CASSLAGAGLELYEQYF

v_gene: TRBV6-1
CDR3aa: CASSEGGAGGGYTF

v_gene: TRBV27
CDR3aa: CASSPGTGGYEQYF

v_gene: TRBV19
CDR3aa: CASSFGLAGGEQYF

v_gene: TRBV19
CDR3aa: CASSLTLYGIQPQHF

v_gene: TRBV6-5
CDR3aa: CVSSYSRQGKDTQYF

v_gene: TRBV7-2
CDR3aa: CASSGAVANYGYTF

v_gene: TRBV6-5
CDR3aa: CASSPGTVNNEQFF

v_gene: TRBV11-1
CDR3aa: CASSSQTGNYGYTF

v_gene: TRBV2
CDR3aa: CASTLRLEAASSYNEQFF

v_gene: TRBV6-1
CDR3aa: CASSVRDSYEQYF

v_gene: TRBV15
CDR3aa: CATSRASFGETQYF

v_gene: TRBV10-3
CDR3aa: CAIRGIGQGDTEAFF

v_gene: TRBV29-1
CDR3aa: CSVELAGVEQFF

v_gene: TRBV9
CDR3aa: CASSAGLNTEAFF

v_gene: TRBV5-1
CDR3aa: CASSLAYEQYF

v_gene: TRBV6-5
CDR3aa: CASSYTTGFNEQFF

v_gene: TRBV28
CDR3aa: CASSRRGANTEAFF

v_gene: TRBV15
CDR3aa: CATGPGTGGKLEAFF

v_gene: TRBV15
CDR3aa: CATSADTGGRETQYF

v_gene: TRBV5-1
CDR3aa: CASSFAGQGINYGYTF

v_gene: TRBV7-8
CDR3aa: CASSLASGRETQYF

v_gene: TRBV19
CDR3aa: CASSIRESSYNEQFF

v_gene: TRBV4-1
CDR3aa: CASSPNGGGLSGANVLTF

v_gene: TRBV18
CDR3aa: CASSRGGDTEAFF

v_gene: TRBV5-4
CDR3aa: CASSPPGAGGREQFF

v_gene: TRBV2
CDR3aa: CASSLDRGRVGYGYTF

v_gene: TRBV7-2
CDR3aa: CASSSTGFRGYTF

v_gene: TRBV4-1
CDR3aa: CASSQAATSNEQFF

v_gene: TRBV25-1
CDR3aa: CASTQSEVSTDTQYF

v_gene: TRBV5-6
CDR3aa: CASSFLQVSTEAFF

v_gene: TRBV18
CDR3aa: CASSPGPNQPQHF

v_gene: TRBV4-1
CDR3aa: CASSQVVTSGSRSPKNIQYF

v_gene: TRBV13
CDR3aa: CASSQTRGVAGGPSYEQYF

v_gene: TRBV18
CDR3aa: CASSPPRTAQETQYF

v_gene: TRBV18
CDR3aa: CASSPRGLKVGYTF

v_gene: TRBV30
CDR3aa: CAWSVGRNGRANTGELFF

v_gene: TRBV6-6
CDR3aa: CASSRLAGPYNEQFF